The T cell receptor (beta chain) under discussion was sequenced for a study of cytomegalovirus exposure and HLA in healthy donors. Study background: There were 100 million to 120 million unique TCR beta sequences, drawn from roughly 200 million T cells, in an earlier analysis. Researchers found that 81% of 350 to 500 genotyped donors fell within the Caucasian-associated ancestry cluster.

V shed 2 bases and J 0 bases; nucleotides not matched to a gene: 6. The CDR3 runs to 17 residues. PCR involved 60 Vbeta and 13 Jbeta primers. Libraries were prepared by immunoSEQ multiplex PCR; TCRdb keeps only in-frame clonotypes and omits some of them. The table has about 110,000 clones, 12% seen once. A remark on this clone: Its antigen is not identified.

Study-wide results and limits: A prior analysis recorded that most TCR beta V segments were productive about 87% or about 30% of the time.

This TCR derives from a man aged 35 to 55 in good health and CMV-seropositive. The chain is built from TRBV23-1 and TRBJ2-2, with TRBD1 matching over 7 bases. TRBV23-1 qualifies as an ORF whose function is uncertain. Sequencing was performed on PBMCs. The CDR3: CASSQEGTDSNTGELFF. The CDR3 nucleotides read TGCGCCAGCAGTCAAGAAGGGACAGACTCGAACACCGGGGAGCTGTTTTTT.